The clone carrying this TCR beta chain was seen a handful of times. Its antigen is unknown. Unique-molecular-identifier-tagged TCR beta cDNA libraries were used. TCRdb passed the PCR reads through MiXCR, listing each CDR3 protein once. This table holds almost 700,000 distinct CDR3 sequences, more than 50% found once. This record belongs to a study of post-analysis software for immune sequencing data. Study as a whole: The cohort encompassed relapsing-remitting, secondary progressive and progressive-relapsing multiple sclerosis disease courses.

The CDR3 spans 13 residues. Trimming removed 6 bases at V and 9 bases at J, with 15 bases between. Germline lookup yields CDR1 MNHEY and CDR2 SVGEGT. Overall study findings and caveats: Significantly lower normalized Chao1 diversity was seen in multiple sclerosis patients than in controls. In patients, TRBV5-6, TRBV5-1 and TRBV20-1 belonged to four or five TRBV segments found more frequently than in controls.

The sample comprised blood. The sequence came from a girl aged 2 to 9 with multiple sclerosis. The genes are TRBV6-2 or TRBV6-3 and TRBJ2-1; possibly TRBD1 for D (5 bases). The CDR3 DNA is TGTGCCAGCAGCAACCTCAGGGTAGGTGAGCAGTTCTTC. Its protein product is CASSNLRVGEQFF.